One sample yielded the 5 T cell receptor beta chains listed below, sequenced in a study of T cell responses to AZD1222 COVID-19 vaccine (dated by TCRdb to about 2021). To prepare the library, the immunoSEQ multiplex PCR assay was applied. The source is immuneACCESS, and TCRdb retained only in-frame sequences with V and J called. Part of the clones is not carried over; for the studies checked, unresolved V genes explain less than half of this, and the remainder is unexplained. Present in this sample are around 90,000 clones, 70% to 90% of which were seen just once. Approximately 6.8% of the sample rests with the top ten. The time point label, read with the paper, signifies: baseline before first vaccination. The material sequenced was peripheral blood, taken on day 0 of AZD1222 vaccination. The receptors stem from an adult in good health.

The chain links TRBV2 to TRBJ2-7; either TRBD1 or TRBD2 may fit D (5 bases each). V lost 7 bases and J 6 bases, leaving 25 bases between the germline ends. The CDR3 loop spans 16 amino acids. Germline CDR1 SNHLY, CDR2 FYNNEI. This CDR3 is CASTLPRGAGGTEQYF. CDR3 DNA: TGTGCCAGCACCTTACCCCGGGGCGCTGGGGGAACCGAGCAGTACTTC.

The V call is TRBV19, the J call TRBJ1-5; D uncertain. In germline, CDR1 is LNHDA, CDR2 SQIVND (reference sequence). This CDR3 region has 15 residues. Trimming stripped 4 bases from V and 7 bases from J, with 17 bases between. The CDR3 sequence: CASSSSTVGYQPQHF. The CDR3 DNA reads as TGTGCCAGTAGTAGCAGTACAGTGGGGTACCAGCCCCAGCATTTT.

Only a few counts were recorded for this clone. The chain is built from TRBV27 and TRBJ1-4; D unresolved. The ends were cut back, 2 bases at V and 1 base at J, with 11 bases in the middle. The germline V gene has CDR1 MNHEY and CDR2 SMNVEV (reference sequence). CDR3 length: 16 amino acids. CDR3 region: CASSLVGVKTNEKLFF. In nucleotides, the CDR3 is TGTGCCAGCAGTTTAGTCGGGGTTAAAACTAATGAAAAACTGTTTTTT.

The rearrangement joins TRBV10-1 to TRBJ1-1; no reliable D call. CDR1 is WNHNN, CDR2 SYGVQD, per germline (reference sequence). The CDR3 length is 9 residues. Trimming removed 8 bases at V and 4 bases at J, with 2 bases between. CDR3 region: CASGTEAFF. CDR3 nucleotide sequence: TGCGCCAGCGGCACTGAAGCTTTCTTT.

V gene TRBV7-3 combines with J gene TRBJ1-1; D is uncertain. The CDR3 loop spans 13 amino acids. From germline, CDR1 is SGHTA and CDR2 FQGTGA. Trimming left V 2 bases short and J 0 bases short, with 4 bases between. This chain's CDR3 is CASSLFMNTEAFF. CDR3 coding DNA: TGTGCCAGCAGCTTATTCATGAACACTGAAGCTTTCTTT. The full variable domain, with the rest looked up from reference TRBV7-3 and TRBJ1-1, is GAGVSQTPSNKVTEKGKYVELRCDPISGHTALYWYRQSLGQGPEFLIYFQGTGAADDSGLPNDRFFAVRPEGSVSTLKIQRTERGDSAVYLCASSLFMNTEAFFGQGTRLTVV.